This entry lists 16 T cell receptor beta chains sequenced from one sample in a study of regulatory T cells in long-lasting Graves disease. Time point indicated: newly diagnosed GD, antithyroid drugs for less than 3 months. PBMCs were the source of the RNA used for TCR sequencing. Researchers made TCR beta libraries by using iRepertoire HTBI primers and running Arm-PCR on CDR3 regions. Using its own MiXCR run on the multiplex PCR reads, TCRdb lists one record per CDR3 protein. The table records hundreds of thousands of distinct CDR3 sequences, around 12% of them present only once. The same data also contributed to another study, on T cells in Graves' hyperthyroidism and ophthalmopathy.

This sample comprised peripheral blood mononuclear cells (PBMCs), obtained at new diagnosis, from a patient treated with antithyroid drugs. These receptors were obtained from a woman aged 25-40 years with Graves disease.

The V call is TRBV7-9, the J call TRBJ1-1; D remains unclear. There are 13 residues in the CDR3. In germline, CDR1 is SEHNR, CDR2 FQNEAQ (reference sequence). Trimming shortened V by 10 bases and J by 5 bases, and 17 bases separated the two germline ends. CDR3: CATPQSDRTEAFF. The CDR3 nucleotides are TGTGCCACCCCCCAGAGTGATCGGACTGAAGCTTTCTTT.

This clonotype was counted between two and nine times. V gene TRBV3-1 combines with J gene TRBJ2-1; 9 bases are shared with TRBD2. The V gene end was trimmed by 0 bases and the J gene end by 6 bases; junction bases not matched to a gene: 3. This CDR3 is 15 amino acids long. Germline CDR1 LGHDT, CDR2 YNNKEL (reference sequence). CDR3 DNA sequence: TGTGCCAGCAGCCAAGATACAGCGGGAGGCAATGAGCAGTTCTTC. Its protein is CASSQDTAGGNEQFF.

This chain joins TRBV29-1 and TRBJ1-1; the D is unclear. The germline CDR1 and CDR2 sequences are SQVTM and ANQGSEA. The CDR3 covers 14 residues. Trimming left V 0 bases short and J 1 base short, with 9 bases between. In DNA form, the CDR3 reads TGCAGCGTTGAAGACGGACGACCGAACACTGAAGCTTTCTTT. Translating it yields CSVEDGRPNTEAFF.

This clonotype was picked up a small number of times. CDR3 protein: CSARSPGHPSGELFF. For the CDR3, the DNA is TGCAGTGCTAGATCACCGGGTCACCCATCCGGGGAGCTGTTTTTT. This chain uses TRBV20-1 with TRBJ2-2; D is unclear. The CDR3 loop spans 15 amino acids. Trimming removed 2 bases at V and 6 bases at J, with 16 bases between. Germline values: CDR1 DFQATT, CDR2 SNEGSKA (reference sequence).

This clonotype was detected only a few times. The chain links TRBV5-1 to TRBJ1-2, with 9 bases aligning to TRBD1. The CDR3 extends over 13 amino acids. V shed 4 bases and J 7 bases; nucleotides not matched to a gene: 5. Per the germline V gene, CDR1 is SGHRS and CDR2 is YFSETQ. CDR3 in DNA: TGCGCCAGCAGCATGGGACAGGGCTTTGGCTACACCTTC. Translating gives CASSMGQGFGYTF.

This clonotype was observed many times. This may stem from a read error, because a much larger clone lies one nucleotide away. V and J are TRBV6-1 and TRBJ1-2; D perhaps matches TRBD1 (6 bases). Germline values: CDR1 MNHNS, CDR2 SASEGT. V shed 6 bases and J shed 5 bases, with 13 bases lying between them. CDR3 length: 13 amino acids. DNA for the CDR3: TGTGCCAGCAGCTCCCGACAGGCATATGGCTACACCTTC. Protein sequence: CASSSRQAYGYTF.

This clonotype was detected only a few times. This sequence joins TRBV19 and TRBJ2-7, with TRBD1 matching 10 bases. Germline V gene lookup returns CDR1 LNHDA and CDR2 SQIVND (reference sequence). This CDR3 contains 15 residues. Trimming took 7 bases from V and 7 from J; bases not matched to a gene: 13. This CDR3 reads CASNDGQGVLDEQYF. Written as DNA, the CDR3 is TGTGCCAGTAACGACGGACAGGGGGTTCTCGATGAGCAGTACTTC.

This chain uses TRBV14 with TRBJ2-1; D might be TRBD1 (6 bases). The germline V gene has CDR1 SGHDN and CDR2 FVKESK. CDR3 length: 18 amino acids. With 1 base removed from V and 6 bases from J, the gap between germline ends came to 22 bases. The CDR3 loop is CASSQALLFVDRGNEQFF. CDR3 bases: TGTGCCAGCAGCCAAGCCCTTTTGTTTGTGGACAGAGGCAATGAGCAGTTCTTC. The variable domain in full, with the rest retrieved from reference TRBV14 and TRBJ2-1, is EAGVTQFPSHSVIEKGQTVTLRCDPISGHDNLYWYRRVMGKEIKFLLHFVKESKQDESGMPNNRFLAERTGGTYSTLKVQPAELEDSGVYFCASSQALLFVDRGNEQFFGPGTRLTVL.

This clonotype occurred a few times. The genes are TRBV28 and TRBJ1-1; 10 bases match TRBD1. Germline CDR1 and CDR2: MDHEN and SYDVKM. V shed 7 bases and J 12 bases; nucleotides not matched to a gene: 14. The CDR3 sequence is 14 residues long. CDR3 sequence (DNA): TGTGCCAGCACCGTTGTCCCGGGACAGGGGTTTCCTTTCTTT. It encodes CASTVVPGQGFPFF.

This clonotype was recorded at least ten times. The chain combines TRBV7-9 with TRBJ2-5; 8 bases line up with TRBD1. The CDR3 is 13 residues long. Germline assignment: CDR1 SEHNR and CDR2 FQNEAQ (reference sequence). The trim removed 5 bases at V and 5 bases at J, leaving 4 bases unmatched. In DNA form, the CDR3 reads TGTGCCAGCAGCCCCAGGGGGCCGGAGACCCAGTACTTC. Its translation: CASSPRGPETQYF. Filled out from reference TRBV7-9 and TRBJ2-5, the complete variable domain reads DTGVSQNPRHKITKRGQNVTFRCDPISEHNRLYWYRQTLGQGPEFLTYFQNEAQLEKSRLLSDRFSAERPKGSFSTLEIQRTEQGDSAMYLCASSPRGPETQYFGPGTRLLVL.

This clonotype was seen more than once but under ten times. It may be a read error: a sequence one base away is much more abundant. The chain links TRBV3-1 to TRBJ2-1, with 7 bases lining up with TRBD1. Germline CDR1 and CDR2: LGHDT and YNNKEL (reference sequence). The CDR3 has 16 amino acids. This chain's CDR3 is CASNQVAGGSYNEQFF. The CDR3 DNA follows: TGTGCCAGCAACCAAGTCGCAGGGGGCTCCTACAATGAGCAGTTCTTC.

This sequence joins TRBV12-3 or TRBV12-4 and TRBJ1-5; 7 bases are shared with TRBD1. This CDR3 is 16 amino acids long. V was pared by 6 bases and J by 4 bases, with 12 bases of the junction left unmatched. This chain's CDR3 is CASSSATGSLNQPQHF. For the CDR3, the DNA is TGTGCCAGCAGCTCGGCGACAGGGAGCCTTAATCAGCCCCAGCATTTT.

This clonotype was seen at least ten times. The V and J genes are TRBV30 and TRBJ2-3; a weak D match, TRBD1 (5 bases). Germline V lookup: CDR1 GTSNPN, CDR2 SVGIG (reference sequence). Trimming removed 3 bases at V and 1 base at J, with 11 bases between. The length of the CDR3 is 14 residues. The DNA for the CDR3 is TGTGCCTGGAGGTTAGGCAGGGGCACAGATACGCAGTATTTT. Residues: CAWRLGRGTDTQYF.

This clonotype was recorded many times. The CDR3 region has the DNA TGTGCCAGCAGTTTATCCGAACCCTACGAGCAGTACTTC. Translation gives CASSLSEPYEQYF. The chain carries TRBV27 and TRBJ2-7, with D unresolved. The germline V gene encodes CDR1 MNHEY and CDR2 SMNVEV (reference sequence). The CDR3 covers 13 residues. Trimming took off 0 bases at V and 2 bases at J, with 5 bases between the two ends.

This clonotype was found many times. The rearrangement joins TRBV4-3 to TRBJ2-7, with 11 positions matching TRBD2. With 4 bases clipped from V and 6 bases from J, the junction kept 5 bases outside the gene matches. The CDR3 covers 14 residues. The V gene's germline CDR1 is LGHNA and CDR2 YSLEER. The CDR3 loop reads CASSLRLAGSEQYF. The CDR3 DNA sequence: TGCGCCAGCAGCCTACGACTAGCGGGAAGCGAGCAGTACTTC.

This clonotype has at least ten counts. The chain combines TRBV10-3 with TRBJ1-4, with D perhaps TRBD1 (6 bases). There are 13 residues in the CDR3. V dropped 6 bases and J dropped 8 bases, with 13 bases sitting between them. Germline loops: CDR1 ENHRY, CDR2 SYGVKD. DNA of the CDR3: TGTGCCATCAGAAACAGGGATGGAGAAAAACTGTTTTTT. Residues: CAIRNRDGEKLFF.